Below, 3 T cell receptor beta chains from the same sample are listed, as sequenced in a study of OX40 agonist ivuxolimab in advanced cancers. Repertoires were generated with immunoSEQ multiplex PCR, while TCRdb's copy carries only in-frame clones and drops some. In the table there are roughly 34,000 clones, under 85% of which are singletons. The material was CD4+ or CD8+ T cells sorted from blood, obtained in a trial of the OX40 agonist ivuxolimab. The origin of the receptors is an adult with an advanced solid tumor such as melanoma, head and neck, liver or kidney cancer.

The V call is TRBV27, the J call TRBJ2-1; 9 nucleotides match TRBD1. Germline V gene data show CDR1 as MNHEY and CDR2 as SMNVEV (reference sequence). The CDR3 sequence is 16 residues long. Trimming cost V 4 bases and J 2 bases; bases outside gene matches: 6. CDR3 sequence (DNA): TGTGCCAGCAGTTCCGCCGGGACAGGGACCTACAATGAGCAGTTCTTC. Its translation is CASSSAGTGTYNEQFF.

This rearrangement joins TRBV30 to TRBJ2-7, with a possible D match to TRBD2 (7 bases). Germline CDR1 and CDR2: GTSNPN and SVGIG (reference sequence). Trimming stripped 3 bases from V and 0 bases from J, with 15 bases between. CDR3 size: 15 residues. The CDR3 loop is CAWRDGGGASYEQYF. In nucleotides, the CDR3 is TGTGCCTGGAGGGATGGAGGGGGGGCCTCCTACGAGCAGTACTTC.

The V gene is TRBV18, the J gene TRBJ1-5, with TRBD1 identical over 8 bases. The CDR3 is 15 amino acids. V lost 1 base and J lost 4; bases outside the gene matches: 3. Per the germline V gene, CDR1 is KGHSH and CDR2 is LQKENI. CDR3 nucleotide sequence: TGTGCCAGCTCACCACAAGGACAGGGAAATCAGCCCCAGCATTTT. Translation: CASSPQGQGNQPQHF.